This T cell receptor beta chain was captured by sequencing in a study of blood T cell repertoires in COVID-19. Germline V gene data show CDR1 as MNHEY and CDR2 as SVGEGT. The CDR3 length is 15 residues. With 6 bases removed from V and 5 bases from J, the gap between germline ends came to 17 bases. Using immunoSEQ multiplex PCR, the repertoire was profiled, and TCRdb retains in-frame clones only, with some absent. The repertoire consists of 130,000 to 150,000 clones, with roughly 90% occurring once and the leading ten covering around 1.3%. The receptor was isolated from a woman aged 25 to 39 with acute COVID-19. The J gene is TRBJ1-5, the V gene TRBV6-2 or TRBV6-3; maybe TRBD1 (6 bases). Sequences were obtained from PBMCs or T cells enriched from blood (not recorded which). The CDR3 here is CASSRTSRGDQPQHF. In nucleotides, the CDR3 is TGTGCCAGCAGCCGAACCTCCAGGGGCGATCAGCCCCAGCATTTT.